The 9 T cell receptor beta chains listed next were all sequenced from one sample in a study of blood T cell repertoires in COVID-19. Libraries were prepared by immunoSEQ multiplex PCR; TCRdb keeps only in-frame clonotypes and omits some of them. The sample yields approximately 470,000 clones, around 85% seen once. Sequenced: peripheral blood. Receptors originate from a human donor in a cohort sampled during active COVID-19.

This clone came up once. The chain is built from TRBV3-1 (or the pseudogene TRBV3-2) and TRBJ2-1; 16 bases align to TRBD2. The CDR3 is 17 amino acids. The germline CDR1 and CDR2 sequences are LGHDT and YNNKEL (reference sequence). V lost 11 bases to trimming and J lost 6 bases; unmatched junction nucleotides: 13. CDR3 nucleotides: TGTGCCGCCCTGGGACTAGCGGGAGGGCCGTACCCCAATGAGCAGTTCTTC. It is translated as CAALGLAGGPYPNEQFF.

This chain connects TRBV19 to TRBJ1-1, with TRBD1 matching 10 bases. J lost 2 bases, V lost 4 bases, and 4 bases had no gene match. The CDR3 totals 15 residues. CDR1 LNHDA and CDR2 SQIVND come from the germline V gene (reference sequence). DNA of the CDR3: TGTGCCAGTAGTAGAAGGACAGGGGGTAACACTGAAGCTTTCTTT. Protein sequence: CASSRRTGGNTEAFF.

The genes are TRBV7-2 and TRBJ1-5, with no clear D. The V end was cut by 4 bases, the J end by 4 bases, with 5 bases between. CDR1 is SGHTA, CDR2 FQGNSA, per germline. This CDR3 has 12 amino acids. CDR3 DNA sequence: TGTGCCAGCAGCTCCACAAATCAGCCCCAGCATTTT. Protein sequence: CASSSTNQPQHF.

CDR3 nucleotides: TGTGCCAGCAGCCAGGGGACTTGGCTCGAGCAGTACTTC. Residues: CASSQGTWLEQYF. The chain uses TRBV14 and TRBJ2-7; the D gene is possibly TRBD2 (6 bases). From germline, CDR1 is SGHDN and CDR2 FVKESK. The ends were cut back, 3 bases at V and 6 bases at J, with 12 bases in the middle. The length of the CDR3 is 13 residues.

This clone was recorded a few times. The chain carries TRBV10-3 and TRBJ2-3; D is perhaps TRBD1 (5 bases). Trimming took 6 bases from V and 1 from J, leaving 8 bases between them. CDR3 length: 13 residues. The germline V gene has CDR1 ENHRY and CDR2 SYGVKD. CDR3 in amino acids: CAIRTRGTDTQYF. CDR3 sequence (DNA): TGTGCCATCAGAACCAGGGGCACAGATACGCAGTATTTT.

The CDR3 DNA follows: TGCGCCAGCAGCTTGGTTGGGACACCATTCGACGAGCAGTACTTC. This gives the protein CASSLVGTPFDEQYF. This rearrangement joins TRBV5-1 to TRBJ2-7; D may be TRBD1 (6 bases). Deletions cut 0 bases from V and 5 bases from J, with 15 bases between. Germline V gene lookup returns CDR1 SGHRS and CDR2 YFSETQ. The CDR3 consists of 15 residues.

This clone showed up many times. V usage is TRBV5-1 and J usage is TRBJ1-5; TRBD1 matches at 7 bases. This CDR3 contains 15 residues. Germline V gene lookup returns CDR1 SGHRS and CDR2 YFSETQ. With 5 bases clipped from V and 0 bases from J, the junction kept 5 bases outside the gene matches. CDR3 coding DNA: TGCGCCAGCAGAACCGGGACAGATAGCAATCAGCCCCAGCATTTT. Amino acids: CASRTGTDSNQPQHF.

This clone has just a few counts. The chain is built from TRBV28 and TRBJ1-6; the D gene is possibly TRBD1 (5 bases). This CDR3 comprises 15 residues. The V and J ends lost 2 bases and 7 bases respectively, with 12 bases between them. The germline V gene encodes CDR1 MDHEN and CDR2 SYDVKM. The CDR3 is CASSLGALSNSPLHF. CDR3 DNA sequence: TGTGCCAGCAGTTTAGGGGCCCTCTCCAATTCACCCCTCCACTTT.

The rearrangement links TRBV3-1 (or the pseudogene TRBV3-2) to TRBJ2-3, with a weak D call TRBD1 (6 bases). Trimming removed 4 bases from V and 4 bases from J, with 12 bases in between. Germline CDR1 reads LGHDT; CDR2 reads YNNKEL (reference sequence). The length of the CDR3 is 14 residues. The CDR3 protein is CASSLPEGADTQYF. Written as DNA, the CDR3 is TGTGCCAGCAGCCTTCCCGAGGGGGCAGATACGCAGTATTTT.